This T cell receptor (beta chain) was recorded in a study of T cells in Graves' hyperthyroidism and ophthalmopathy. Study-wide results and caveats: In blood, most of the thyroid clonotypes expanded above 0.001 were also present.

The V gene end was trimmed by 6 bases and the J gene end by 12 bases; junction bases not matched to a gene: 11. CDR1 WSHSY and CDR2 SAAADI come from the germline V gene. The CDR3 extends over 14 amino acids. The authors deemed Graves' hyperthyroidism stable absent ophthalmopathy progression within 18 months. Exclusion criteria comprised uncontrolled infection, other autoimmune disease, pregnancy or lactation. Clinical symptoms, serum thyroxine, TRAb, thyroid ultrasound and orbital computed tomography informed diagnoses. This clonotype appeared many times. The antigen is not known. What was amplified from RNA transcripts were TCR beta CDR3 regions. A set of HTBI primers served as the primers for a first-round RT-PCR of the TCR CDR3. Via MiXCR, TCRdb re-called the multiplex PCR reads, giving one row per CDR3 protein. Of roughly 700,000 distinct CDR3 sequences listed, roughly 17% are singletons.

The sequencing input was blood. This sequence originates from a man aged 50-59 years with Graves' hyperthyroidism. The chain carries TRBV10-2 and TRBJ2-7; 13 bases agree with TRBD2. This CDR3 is CASSPGLAGYFPYF. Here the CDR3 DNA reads TGCGCCAGCAGCCCGGGACTAGCGGGATACTTTCCGTACTTC.